The source of this T cell receptor (beta chain) is a study of response to subunit inactivated influenza vaccine. A single record per CDR3 protein comes from TCRdb applying MiXCR to the RT-PCR reads. This table has approximately 480,000 distinct CDR3 sequences, approximately 11% appearing once. The germline V and J ends were trimmed by 10 bases and 4 bases, with 8 bases remaining between them. Looked up from germline, CDR1 is SEHNR and CDR2 is FQNEAQ (reference sequence). The CDR3 is made up of 12 amino acids. Worth noting for this clonotype: The antigen is not known.

The study, taken as a whole, reports: Each seasonal influenza vaccination recruits few new T cells, the authors suggested.

The starting material was PBMCs from blood, obtained around seven weeks after vaccination. This receptor was identified in a man aged 50 or older who received an inactivated influenza vaccine. The gene calls are TRBV7-9 and TRBJ2-6; D is undetermined. CDR3 sequence: CATLTGANVLTF. DNA of the CDR3: TGTGCCACCTTGACAGGGGCCAACGTCCTGACTTTC. The whole variable domain, remainder taken from reference TRBV7-9 and TRBJ2-6, is DTGVSQNPRHKITKRGQNVTFRCDPISEHNRLYWYRQTLGQGPEFLTYFQNEAQLEKSRLLSDRFSAERPKGSFSTLEIQRTEQGDSAMYLCATLTGANVLTFGAGSRLTVL.